This T cell receptor beta chain was captured in a study of tumor and adjacent non-tumor tissue in lung cancer. Study-level results: In normal lung, the top 100 clones were significantly more dominant than in tumor. Significantly higher TCR diversity was found in tumor than normal lung.

About this clonotype: Its antigen remains unidentified. Sequence at one end of the junction differs from germline and may be a read error.

The CDR3 totals 14 residues. Per the germline V gene, CDR1 is MNHNY and CDR2 is SVGAGI (reference sequence). RNA was extracted from bulk tissue without any cell sorting. Between August and November 2014, newly diagnosed, chemotherapy-naive lung cancer patients underwent thoracic surgery in China. A modified ARM-PCR protocol with three rounds of nested PCR amplified TCRbeta. TCRdb itself ran the multiplex PCR reads through MiXCR, one entry per CDR3 protein. The sample holds about 140,000 distinct CDR3 sequences, approximately 66% seen once. The TCR was taken from a man in his sixties with small cell lung cancer. The chain uses TRBV6-6 and TRBJ2-5; TRBD1 is a possible D gene (6 bases). The sequenced material came from lung tumor tissue. The CDR3 sequence: CASSSQGTQETHYF. CDR3 nucleotides: TGTGCCAGCAGTTCTCAGGGGACCCAAGAGACCCACTATTTC.